The 27 T cell receptor beta chains presented below share a single source sample, sequenced in a study of beta chain features in type 1 diabetes. TCRB transcripts that were expressed got sequenced, as all of the isolated RNA had been reverse transcribed. Measured with immunoSEQ multiplex PCR; TCRdb has only the in-frame clones, and not every one. The table shows roughly 290,000 clones, with approximately 8.1% occurring only once. Sequencing was done on a sample of central memory CD4+ T cells from blood. The receptors stem from a woman aged 18-35 years in good health.

The chain is built from TRBV9 and TRBJ2-3; the D gene is possibly TRBD2 (7 bases). The V gene's germline CDR1 is SGDLS and CDR2 YYNGEE. The CDR3 totals 13 residues. Trimming took off 0 bases at V and 13 bases at J, with 15 bases between the two ends. CDR3 nucleotides: TGTGCCAGCAGCGTAGGGTGGGGGGGCCTAGAGTATTTT. This codes for CASSVGWGGLEYF.

Only a few counts were recorded for this clone. This chain connects TRBV15 to TRBJ2-7; 9 bases map to TRBD1. From germline, CDR1 is LNHNV and CDR2 YYDKDF (reference sequence). V shed 3 bases, J shed 4 bases, and the junction held 7 bases outside the gene matches. The CDR3 contains 15 residues. CDR3 amino acids: CATSRAGTGYYEQYF. The CDR3 DNA sequence: TGTGCCACCAGCAGGGCCGGGACAGGGTATTACGAGCAGTACTTC. Full variable domain (remainder filled in from reference TRBV15 and TRBJ2-7): DAMVIQNPRYQVTQFGKPVTLSCSQTLNHNVMYWYQQKSSQAPKLLFHYYDKDFNNEADTPDNFQSRRPNTSFCFLDIRSPGLGDTAMYLCATSRAGTGYYEQYFGPGTRLTVT.

This clone was counted at least ten times. The chain has TRBV2 and TRBJ1-5; possibly TRBD1 for D (6 bases). V lost 4 bases and J lost 0, with 10 bases in between. CDR1 SNHLY and CDR2 FYNNEI come from the germline V gene. This CDR3 is built from 15 residues. The CDR3 spells CASSAGHNSNQPQHF. The CDR3 DNA is TGTGCCAGCAGTGCGGGACACAATAGCAATCAGCCCCAGCATTTT.

The CDR3 region has the DNA TGTGCCAGCAGTCCGGGACAAGCAAACTATGGCTACACCTTC. Its translation is CASSPGQANYGYTF. The chain links TRBV6-4 to TRBJ1-2; D perhaps matches TRBD1 (6 bases). V was clipped by 5 bases and J by 2 bases, with 12 bases between them. The CDR3 extends over 14 amino acids. Germline CDR1 is MRHNA and CDR2 is SNTAGT.

V usage is TRBV29-1 and J usage is TRBJ2-1; D possibly corresponds to TRBD1 (5 bases). The CDR3 length is 13 residues. CDR1 SQVTM and CDR2 ANQGSEA come from the germline V gene. Deletions cut 2 bases from V and 5 bases from J, with 10 bases between. CDR3 amino acids: CSVEPRRDNEQFF. The DNA of the CDR3 is TGCAGCGTTGAACCCCGCAGGGACAATGAGCAGTTCTTC.

The rearrangement links TRBV2 to TRBJ2-5; 7 nucleotides agree with TRBD1. Trimming cost V 6 bases and J 4 bases; bases outside gene matches: 2. CDR1 is SNHLY and CDR2 is FYNNEI in the germline V gene. This CDR3 is built from 12 residues. As DNA, the CDR3 is TGTGCCAGCAGGGACAGGCCAGAGACCCAGTACTTC. Amino acids: CASRDRPETQYF. The full variable domain, rest sourced from reference TRBV2 and TRBJ2-5, is EPEVTQTPSHQVTQMGQEVILRCVPISNHLYFYWYRQILGQKVEFLVSFYNNEISEKSEIFDDQFSVERPDGSNFTLKIRSTKLEDSAMYFCASRDRPETQYFGPGTRLLVL.

This clone was seen a few times. Other DNA sequences in the same sample also yield this CDR3. The rearrangement links TRBV5-1 to TRBJ2-3; D is possibly TRBD2 (7 bases). The V and J ends lost 1 base and 5 bases respectively, with 11 bases between them. The germline CDR1 and CDR2 sequences are SGHRS and YFSETQ. The CDR3 loop spans 14 amino acids. In nucleotides, the CDR3 is TGCGCCAGCAGCTTGCGGGGGGCTGAAGATACGCAGTATTTT. This encodes CASSLRGAEDTQYF. Drawing the rest from reference TRBV5-1 and TRBJ2-3, the complete variable domain is KAGVTQTPRYLIKTRGQQVTLSCSPISGHRSVSWYQQTPGQGLQFLFEYFSETQRNKGNFPGRFSGRQFSNSRSEMNVSTLELGDSALYLCASSLRGAEDTQYFGPGTRLTVL.

V is TRBV5-4 and J is TRBJ1-2, with TRBD1 identical over 7 bases. CDR1 is SGHNT, CDR2 YYREEE, per germline (reference sequence). The CDR3 consists of 16 residues. Trimming cost V 0 bases and J 2 bases; bases outside gene matches: 7. The chain's CDR3 is CASSLGTGGRNYGYTF. In DNA, the CDR3 is TGTGCCAGCAGCTTGGGGACAGGCGGAAGGAACTATGGCTACACCTTC. Looking up the rest from reference TRBV5-4 and TRBJ1-2 gives the full variable domain: ETGVTQSPTHLIKTRGQQVTLRCSSQSGHNTVSWYQQALGQGPQFIFQYYREEENGRGNFPPRFSGLQFPNYSSELNVNALELDDSALYLCASSLGTGGRNYGYTFGSGTRLTVV.

The sample holds a few counts of this clone. The chain couples TRBV5-1 to TRBJ2-3; D is unresolved. Per germline, CDR1 SGHRS and CDR2 YFSETQ. V lost 2 bases and J 4 bases, leaving 14 bases between the germline ends. The CDR3 sequence is 15 residues long. The CDR3 coding sequence is TGCGCCAGCAGCTTTTCTTCGAGCGTGGCAGATACGCAGTATTTT. Translating gives CASSFSSSVADTQYF.

This clone came up a few times. This chain joins TRBV7-3 and TRBJ2-5; no clear D. Germline assignment: CDR1 SGHTA and CDR2 FQGTGA. The CDR3 has 13 amino acids. V gave up 2 bases and J gave up 1 base, with 5 bases separating them. The CDR3 reads CASSLGSQETQYF. CDR3 nucleotides: TGTGCCAGCAGCTTAGGCAGCCAAGAGACCCAGTACTTC. Full variable domain (missing parts from reference TRBV7-3 and TRBJ2-5): GAGVSQTPSNKVTEKGKYVELRCDPISGHTALYWYRQSLGQGPEFLIYFQGTGAADDSGLPNDRFFAVRPEGSVSTLKIQRTERGDSAVYLCASSLGSQETQYFGPGTRLLVL.

This clone was seen only a few times. The V call is TRBV18, the J call TRBJ1-2; D ambiguous. Germline-derived CDR1 and CDR2 are KGHSH and LQKENI. Trimming pared 3 bases from V and 6 bases from J, leaving 20 bases between. The CDR3 consists of 16 residues. The chain's CDR3 is CASSPPDLRGQDGYTF. The CDR3, as DNA: TGTGCCAGCTCACCGCCAGACCTCAGAGGGCAGGATGGCTACACCTTC.

The rearrangement uses TRBV2 and TRBJ2-7; D remains unclear. V was trimmed by 5 bases and J by 2 bases, leaving 10 bases between them. CDR3 length: 13 amino acids. Germline V gene sequence: CDR1 SNHLY, CDR2 FYNNEI. The CDR3 here is CASSRDGTYEQYV. The DNA of the CDR3 is TGTGCCAGCAGTCGAGACGGAACCTACGAGCAGTACGTC.

J is TRBJ2-2 and V is TRBV7-3; TRBD1 might be the D (6 bases). Trimming cost V 3 bases and J 6 bases, with 14 bases left between them. Germline CDR1 reads SGHTA; CDR2 reads FQGTGA. This CDR3 spans 15 amino acids. CDR3 sequence reads: CASSFAGAGAGELFF. The CDR3 nucleotides are TGTGCCAGCAGCTTCGCAGGGGCGGGCGCCGGGGAGCTGTTTTTT. Based on the CDR3 plus reference TRBV7-3 and TRBJ2-2, the full variable domain is GAGVSQTPSNKVTEKGKYVELRCDPISGHTALYWYRQSLGQGPEFLIYFQGTGAADDSGLPNDRFFAVRPEGSVSTLKIQRTERGDSAVYLCASSFAGAGAGELFFGEGSRLTVL.

J is TRBJ1-5 and V is TRBV10-3, with a tentative D call TRBD1 (5 bases). Between the trimmed V and J ends, which lost 10 bases and 0 bases, there was a span of 13 bases. The CDR3 is 14 amino acids. Looked up from germline, CDR1 is ENHRY and CDR2 is SYGVKD. In nucleotides, the CDR3 is TGTGCCACGGCAGGGCGTAATAGCAATCAGCCCCAGCATTTT. The encoded protein is CATAGRNSNQPQHF.

This clone was counted a few times. J is TRBJ2-3 and V is TRBV9; the D gene could be TRBD1 or TRBD2 (6 bases each). Trimming cost V 3 bases and J 2 bases, with 13 bases left between them. The CDR3 totals 15 residues. Germline V gene lookup returns CDR1 SGDLS and CDR2 YYNGEE. CDR3 DNA sequence: TGTGCCAGCAGCGAAAGGGGGGATTCCACAGATACGCAGTATTTT. Translating gives CASSERGDSTDTQYF. Supplemented by reference TRBV9 and TRBJ2-3, the full variable domain reads DSGVTQTPKHLITATGQRVTLRCSPRSGDLSVYWYQQSLDQGLQFLIQYYNGEERAKGNILERFSAQQFPDLHSELNLSSLELGDSALYFCASSERGDSTDTQYFGPGTRLTVL.

In this sample, this clone turned up a few times. The chain recombines TRBV7-2 with TRBJ2-7; 11 bases fit TRBD2. The CDR3 totals 15 residues. Germline V lookup: CDR1 SGHTA, CDR2 FQGNSA. The J segment lost 3 bases and the V segment lost 5 bases, leaving 6 bases of the junction unmatched. The CDR3 sequence: CASSLSSGGIYEQYV. For the CDR3, the DNA is TGTGCCAGCAGCCTATCTAGCGGGGGGATCTACGAGCAGTACGTC.

The chain has TRBV4-3 and TRBJ2-7, with D uncertain. Per germline, CDR1 LGHNA and CDR2 YSLEER. The CDR3 spans 15 residues. Trimming removed 0 bases at V and 0 bases at J, with 9 bases between. CDR3 sequence: CASSQDHFSSYEQYF. CDR3 DNA sequence: TGCGCCAGCAGCCAAGATCATTTTAGCTCCTACGAGCAGTACTTC.

This clone was counted a few times. The rearrangement uses TRBV6-5 and TRBJ2-1; 12 bases match TRBD2. The CDR3 is 15 residues long. Germline CDR1 is MNHEY and CDR2 is SVGAGI. After removal of 5 bases from V and 6 bases from J, the junction contained 5 bases not matched to a gene. The CDR3 coding sequence is TGTGCCAGCAGTATAACTAGCGGGGGGATCAATGAGCAGTTCTTC. Amino acid sequence: CASSITSGGINEQFF.

This clone was detected only a few times. The J gene is TRBJ1-6, the V gene TRBV7-3; 8 bases match TRBD1. V trimming: 7 bases; J trimming: 2 bases; junction bases outside the gene matches: 4. The CDR3 has 15 amino acids. The V gene's germline CDR1 is SGHTA and CDR2 FQGTGA. CDR3 loop: CASTAGGTYNSPLHF. In DNA, the CDR3 is TGTGCCAGCACCGCAGGGGGCACCTATAATTCACCCCTCCACTTT.

This clone was detected only a few times. This chain uses TRBV27 with TRBJ1-3; no reliable D call. Trimming shortened V by 2 bases and J by 0 bases, and 2 bases separated the two germline ends. CDR1 is MNHEY, CDR2 SMNVEV, per germline (reference sequence). The CDR3 contains 13 residues. The CDR3: CASSLTSGNTIYF. The CDR3 DNA is TGTGCCAGCAGTTTAACCTCTGGAAACACCATATATTTT.

A note on this clone: This sample also contains other DNA sequences that code for the same CDR3. The genes are TRBV2 and TRBJ2-5; D is undetermined. The CDR3 extends over 11 amino acids. Deletions cut 4 bases from V and 5 bases from J, with 5 bases between. Germline loops: CDR1 SNHLY, CDR2 FYNNEI. This CDR3 is CASSVGETQYF. The DNA of the CDR3 is TGTGCCAGCAGTGTGGGGGAGACCCAGTACTTC.

This chain joins TRBV7-3 and TRBJ2-7, with TRBD1 matching over 7 bases. With 5 bases clipped from V and 2 bases from J, the junction kept 12 bases outside the gene matches. Germline CDR1 and CDR2: SGHTA and FQGTGA. The CDR3 runs to 16 residues. The CDR3 loop reads CASSPTIQGPTYEQYF. The CDR3, as DNA: TGTGCCAGCAGCCCCACAATACAGGGGCCCACCTACGAGCAGTACTTC.

This clone was picked up many times. The V call is TRBV9, the J call TRBJ1-3; D not resolved. The germline V gene encodes CDR1 SGDLS and CDR2 YYNGEE. Trimming left V 4 bases short and J 0 bases short, with 8 bases between. This CDR3 is 14 amino acids long. The CDR3 DNA reads TGTGCCAGCAGCCCCTTGGGCTCTGGAAACACCATATATTTT. Translated, it gives CASSPLGSGNTIYF.

This clone was seen more than once but under ten times. V usage is TRBV7-9 and J usage is TRBJ2-2; no firm D call. With 6 bases removed from V and 7 bases from J, the gap between germline ends came to 6 bases. Germline V gives CDR1 SEHNR, CDR2 FQNEAQ (reference sequence). This CDR3 has 11 amino acids. CDR3 region: CASSWVGELFF. In DNA, the CDR3 is TGTGCCAGCAGTTGGGTCGGGGAGCTGTTTTTT.

This chain joins TRBV5-1 and TRBJ2-1; TRBD2 might be the D (6 bases). Between the trimmed V and J ends, which lost 0 bases and 3 bases, there was a span of 7 bases. This CDR3 comprises 14 residues. Germline-derived CDR1 and CDR2 are SGHRS and YFSETQ. The CDR3 sequence: CASSLEGLYNEQFF. The CDR3 nucleotides are TGCGCCAGCAGCTTGGAGGGACTCTACAATGAGCAGTTCTTC.

This clone came up many times. The J gene is TRBJ2-5, the V gene TRBV7-2; D unresolved. Looked up from germline, CDR1 is SGHTA and CDR2 is FQGNSA. The CDR3 is made up of 15 amino acids. With 5 bases removed from V and 7 bases from J, the gap between germline ends came to 20 bases. The CDR3 DNA follows: TGTGCCAGCAGCCAAGATATCACCCGTGGTGTGACCCAGTACTTC. Encoded protein: CASSQDITRGVTQYF. Full variable domain (remainder filled in from reference TRBV7-2 and TRBJ2-5): GAGVSQSPSNKVTEKGKDVELRCDPISGHTALYWYRQSLGQGLEFLIYFQGNSAPDKSGLPSDRFSAERTGGSVSTLTIQRTQQEDSAVYLCASSQDITRGVTQYFGPGTRLLVL.

This chain uses TRBV7-8 with TRBJ1-5; D is undetermined. From germline, CDR1 is SGHVS and CDR2 FQNEAQ. This CDR3 contains 16 residues. Trimming took off 1 base at V and 0 bases at J, with 10 bases between the two ends. CDR3 sequence (DNA): TGTGCCAGCAGCTTAGACAGACGATATAGCAATCAGCCCCAGCATTTT. It encodes CASSLDRRYSNQPQHF. The full variable domain, in which reference TRBV7-8 and TRBJ1-5 provide the parts outside the CDR3, is GAGVSQSPRYKVAKRGQDVALRCDPISGHVSLFWYQQALGQGPEFLTYFQNEAQLDKSGLPSDRFFAERPEGSVSTLKIQRTQQEDSAVYLCASSLDRRYSNQPQHFGDGTRLSIL.